Following are 15 T cell receptor beta chains from one sample sequenced in a study of CD8+ T cells in alopecia areata. Reverse transcribed after extraction, RNA yielded cDNA as the sequencing template. Some clones are missing from TCRdb's copy, which holds only in-frame ones; the method was immunoSEQ multiplex PCR. The sample includes some 200,000 clones, roughly two fifths seen only once; the top ten take 2% to 3%. Specified treatment: oral pan-JAK inhibitor, 5-10 mg twice daily. The source material was CD4+ T cells sorted from blood, sampled at approximately week 36, from a patient treated with tofacitinib. Receptor source: a human donor with alopecia areata.

In this sample, this clone turned up a few times. V and J are TRBV7-8 and TRBJ2-2; 7 bases are shared with TRBD1. The germline gives CDR1 SGHVS, CDR2 FQNEAQ. J gave up 5 bases and V 2 bases, and 11 bases lay outside the gene matches. This CDR3 region has 17 residues. The CDR3 is CASSLSGTVPGTGELFF. CDR3 in DNA: TGTGCCAGCAGCTTATCTGGGACAGTCCCGGGGACCGGGGAGCTGTTTTTT. The variable domain in full, completed from reference TRBV7-8 and TRBJ2-2, reads GAGVSQSPRYKVAKRGQDVALRCDPISGHVSLFWYQQALGQGPEFLTYFQNEAQLDKSGLPSDRFFAERPEGSVSTLKIQRTQQEDSAVYLCASSLSGTVPGTGELFFGEGSRLTVL.

The table lists this clone with a count of one. The chain couples TRBV1 to TRBJ2-1; the D call TRBD1 from the table was never checked on the DNA. TRBV1 is a documented pseudogene. The CDR3 has 17 amino acids. The CDR3 here is CTSSQDPQVRTYNEQFF. DNA of the CDR3: TGCACCAGCAGCCAAGATCCACAGGTTCGAACGTACAATGAGCAGTTCTTC.

The chain carries TRBV28 and TRBJ1-5; the match to TRBD1 covers 8 bases. Germline V gene lookup returns CDR1 MDHEN and CDR2 SYDVKM. CDR3 size: 15 residues. V trimming: 6 bases; J trimming: 3 bases; junction bases outside the gene matches: 7. CDR3 sequence (DNA): TGTGCCAGCAGGGCCGACAGGGGTGACAATCAGCCCCAGCATTTT. This sequence encodes CASRADRGDNQPQHF.

The V call is TRBV10-3, the J call TRBJ2-3, with D perhaps TRBD1 or TRBD2 (5 bases each). Germline V gene lookup returns CDR1 ENHRY and CDR2 SYGVKD. The CDR3 loop spans 15 amino acids. V was trimmed by 10 bases and J by 1 base, leaving 18 bases between them. The DNA of the CDR3 is TGTGCCAGCCTTCGACTTGTGGGGGGCACAGATACGCAGTATTTT. As protein: CASLRLVGGTDTQYF.

This clone was counted at least ten times. The gene calls are TRBV4-2 and TRBJ2-3; no reliable D call. The CDR3 has 16 amino acids. The germline V and J ends were trimmed by 5 bases and 2 bases, with 17 bases remaining between them. CDR1 is LGHNA, CDR2 YNFKEQ, per germline. CDR3 DNA: TGTGCCAGCAGCAGGTCGGGTATCGCCTCCACAGATACGCAGTATTTT. It codes for CASSRSGIASTDTQYF.

The chain recombines TRBV5-5 with TRBJ2-5; D is unresolved. Trimming removed 2 bases from V and 4 bases from J, with 12 bases in between. There are 14 residues in the CDR3. Per the germline V gene, CDR1 is SGHKS and CDR2 is YYEKEE (reference sequence). The CDR3 reads CASSFGPSGETQYF. In DNA form, the CDR3 reads TGTGCCAGCAGCTTCGGGCCCTCCGGAGAGACCCAGTACTTC.

The table lists this clone with a few counts. The chain has TRBV28 and TRBJ2-4; 8 bases are a match to TRBD2. CDR3 length: 15 amino acids. Germline assignment: CDR1 MDHEN and CDR2 SYDVKM. With 3 bases clipped from V and 3 bases from J, the junction kept 4 bases outside the gene matches. DNA of the CDR3: TGTGCCAGCAGTTTGGGGGGGACTAGCAAAAACATTCAGTACTTC. Protein sequence: CASSLGGTSKNIQYF.

The V call is TRBV30, the J call TRBJ2-7; 9 bases fit TRBD1. J lost 7 bases, V lost 2 bases, and 9 bases had no gene match. CDR1 and CDR2 (germline): GTSNPN, SVGIG (reference sequence). The CDR3 covers 14 residues. This CDR3 is CAWSPPVTGGEQYF. Written as DNA, the CDR3 is TGTGCCTGGAGTCCCCCCGTGACAGGGGGTGAGCAGTACTTC.

The chain uses TRBV2 and TRBJ1-2, with D possibly TRBD1 on 5 matching bases. The ends were cut back, 1 base at V and 4 bases at J, with 16 bases in the middle. The germline V gene has CDR1 SNHLY and CDR2 FYNNEI. This CDR3 comprises 16 residues. The CDR3 here is CASSEVSNRPAYGYTF. In nucleotides, the CDR3 is TGTGCCAGCAGTGAAGTTTCGAACAGGCCCGCCTATGGCTACACCTTC. Supplemented by reference TRBV2 and TRBJ1-2, the full variable domain reads EPEVTQTPSHQVTQMGQEVILRCVPISNHLYFYWYRQILGQKVEFLVSFYNNEISEKSEIFDDQFSVERPDGSNFTLKIRSTKLEDSAMYFCASSEVSNRPAYGYTFGSGTRLTVV.

The chain is built from TRBV4-2 and TRBJ2-7; 7 nucleotides line up with TRBD2. This CDR3 spans 16 amino acids. Trimming took 3 bases from V and 2 from J; bases not matched to a gene: 10. Germline lookup yields CDR1 LGHNA and CDR2 YNFKEQ. CDR3 region: CASSHLEGSGAYEQYF. CDR3 sequence (DNA): TGTGCCAGCAGCCATCTAGAGGGGAGCGGGGCCTACGAGCAGTACTTC.

V and J are TRBV10-3 and TRBJ2-7, with 8 bases identical to TRBD1. J gave up 3 bases and V 5 bases, and 6 bases lay outside the gene matches. Germline CDR1 is ENHRY and CDR2 is SYGVKD. CDR3 length: 14 residues. The CDR3 region has the DNA TGTGCCATCAGTCGATCAGGGGGCTTCTACGAGCAGTACTTC. This codes for CAISRSGGFYEQYF.

This chain connects TRBV7-2 to TRBJ2-5; D is unresolved. CDR3 length: 13 amino acids. The V and J ends lost 5 bases and 7 bases respectively, with 14 bases between them. Germline-derived CDR1 and CDR2 are SGHTA and FQGNSA. The CDR3 DNA reads TGTGCCAGCAGCGACCGCCCCTTTGGGACCCAGTACTTC. Translation: CASSDRPFGTQYF.

This clone was seen just once. The V and J genes are TRBV5-1 and TRBJ2-7, with TRBD1 matching over 10 bases. Germline CDR1 and CDR2: SGHRS and YFSETQ. Trimming removed 0 bases from V and 2 bases from J; junction bases left unmatched: 2. The CDR3 is 15 amino acids. The CDR3 region is CASSLGQGATYEQYF. The CDR3 DNA is TGCGCCAGCAGCTTGGGACAGGGGGCGACCTACGAGCAGTACTTC.

The gene calls are TRBV7-9 and TRBJ2-7; D remains unclear. Germline V gene lookup returns CDR1 SEHNR and CDR2 FQNEAQ (reference sequence). Trimming left V 3 bases short and J 2 bases short, with 5 bases between. The CDR3 loop spans 12 amino acids. CDR3 DNA sequence: TGTGCCAGCAGCTTTAGTCCCTACGAGCAGTACTTC. Encoded protein: CASSFSPYEQYF. The full variable domain, in which reference TRBV7-9 and TRBJ2-7 provide the parts outside the CDR3, is DTGVSQNPRHKITKRGQNVTFRCDPISEHNRLYWYRQTLGQGPEFLTYFQNEAQLEKSRLLSDRFSAERPKGSFSTLEIQRTEQGDSAMYLCASSFSPYEQYFGPGTRLTVT.

The CDR3 protein is CSVAGTSGLGDEQFF. The DNA for the CDR3 is TGCAGCGTTGCGGGAACTAGCGGGTTGGGAGATGAGCAGTTCTTC. The rearrangement uses TRBV29-1 and TRBJ2-1; 9 positions agree with TRBD2. This CDR3 is 15 amino acids long. The V gene's germline CDR1 is SQVTM and CDR2 ANQGSEA. V gave up 4 bases and J gave up 8 bases; unmatched junction bases: 12.